Each of the 3 T cell receptor beta chains below was sequenced from the same sample in a study of OX40 agonist ivuxolimab in advanced cancers. Library prep was done by the immunoSEQ multiplex PCR assay. Not all clones reach the TCRdb copy of this immuneACCESS table, which keeps in-frame sequences only. Checked studies attribute under half of the gap to unresolved V genes and leave the rest unexplained. The table for this sample lists about 67,000 clones; approximately 81% of them were counted only once. The ten largest clones take up 2% to 2.5% of the sample. Sequencing was performed on CD4+ or CD8+ T cells sorted from blood, taken in a trial of the OX40 agonist ivuxolimab. The receptors shown here come from an adult with an advanced solid tumor such as melanoma, head and neck, liver or kidney cancer.

The chain combines TRBV5-6 with TRBJ2-3, with 15 bases fitting TRBD2. Unmatched junction bases numbered 3, after V lost 3 bases and J lost 1 base. The length of the CDR3 is 17 residues. Germline CDR1 is SGHDT and CDR2 is YYEEEE. Written as DNA, the CDR3 is TGTGCCAGCAGCTGGACTAGCGGGAGGGGGGGCACAGATACGCAGTATTTT. Its translation is CASSWTSGRGGTDTQYF.

V is TRBV28 and J is TRBJ2-5; D may correspond to TRBD1 or TRBD2 (6 bases each). The end of the DNA is better explained by TRBJ2-7, so the J call may be wrong. The CDR3 contains 16 residues. From germline, CDR1 is MDHEN and CDR2 SYDVKM. The DNA for the CDR3 is TGTGCCAGCAGTTCCACTGGGGGGCTCTACCTGCACGAGCAGTACTTC. It codes for CASSSTGGLYLHEQYF.

V is TRBV18 and J is TRBJ2-2; 7 bases are a match to TRBD1. The V and J ends lost 6 bases and 5 bases, in that order; junction bases with no gene match: 9. Germline loops: CDR1 KGHSH, CDR2 LQKENI. The length of the CDR3 is 15 residues. CDR3 in amino acids: CASSRGGRRTGELFF. The CDR3 DNA sequence: TGTGCCAGCTCCAGAGGGGGCAGACGGACCGGGGAGCTGTTTTTT.